The rows below give T cell receptor beta chains drawn from one sample of a study of blood T cell repertoires in COVID-19. Measured with immunoSEQ multiplex PCR; TCRdb has only the in-frame clones, and not every one. Here the sample spans under 300,000 clones, 70% to 80% being singletons. Source material: peripheral blood. These TCRs come from a woman older than 75 with acute or convalescent COVID-19. Both conserved end residues are part of each CDR3. Fields, in order: V gene, CDR3 length, J gene, D gene, clone size, CDR3 DNA, CDR3 protein. The D gene is left open where the match is weak. Clone size is shown for a subset of rows, as once, few, many or a class of expanded clone.

>TRBV3-1/TRBV3-2|15|TRBJ2-7|.|.
TGTGCCAGCAGCTGGGGGGGGACAGGACGCTACGAGCAGTACTTC
CASSWGGTGRYEQYF
>TRBV3-1/TRBV3-2|15|TRBJ1-1|TRBD1|few
TGTGCCAGCAGCTGGATACCCGGGACAGGTGGTGGAGCTTTCTTT
CASSWIPGTGGGAFF
>TRBV12-3/TRBV12-4|13|TRBJ1-2|.|once
TGTGCCAGCAGTTATAGCCATAACTATGGCTACACCTTC
CASSYSHNYGYTF
>TRBV10-3|12|TRBJ1-2|.|.
TGTGCCATCAGTGGATGGGAGGATGGCTACACCTTC
CAISGWEDGYTF
>TRBV5-4|15|TRBJ2-7|.|few
TGTGCCAGCAGCTTATCGGACACCTACTCCTACGAGCAGTACTTC
CASSLSDTYSYEQYF
>TRBV12-3/TRBV12-4|13|TRBJ1-1|.|few
TGTGCCAGCAGCCCTACGCGGAACACTGAAGCTTTCTTT
CASSPTRNTEAFF
>TRBV28|14|TRBJ1-2|.|.
TGTGCCAGCAGTACCCAGGGAGGGATCTATGGCTACACCTTC
CASSTQGGIYGYTF
>TRBV11-3|13|TRBJ2-1|.|.
TGTGCCAGCAGCTTAGTAGAAGGGGGTGAGCAGTTCTTC
CASSLVEGGEQFF
>TRBV9|15|TRBJ2-7|TRBD1|.
TGTGCCAGCAGCGTAGGGGGACAGGGGTACTACGAGCAGTACTTC
CASSVGGQGYYEQYF
>TRBV6-5|15|TRBJ1-3|.|.
TGTGCCAGCAGTTCGGACGGGGTGTCTGGAAACACCATATATTTT
CASSSDGVSGNTIYF
>TRBV10-1|17|TRBJ2-1|.|.
TGCGCCAGCAGCGTTCGGATTAGCGGTAACTCCTACAATGAGCAGTTCTTC
CASSVRISGNSYNEQFF
>TRBV6-4|18|TRBJ1-6|TRBD1|.
TGTGCCAGCAGCGACCCACTCTTCACCGGGACAGGGGTTTCACCCCTCCACTTT
CASSDPLFTGTGVSPLHF
>TRBV6-1|15|TRBJ1-6|.|.
TGTGCCAGCAGTGAAGAAGGGGGGGGATCTTCACCCCTCCACTTT
CASSEEGGGSSPLHF
>TRBV4-2|15|TRBJ2-2|TRBD2|.
TGTGCCAGCACCTCACAGACTAGCCTCGCCGGGGAGCTGTTTTTT
CASTSQTSLAGELFF
>TRBV7-2|15|TRBJ1-2|TRBD1|.
TGTGCCAGCAGCTTAGTACAGGGGGGAAACTATGGCTACACCTTC
CASSLVQGGNYGYTF
>TRBV19|13|TRBJ2-4|.|.
TGTGCCAGTAGTCTGGACAGCAAAAACATTCAGTACTTC
CASSLDSKNIQYF
>TRBV5-5|15|TRBJ1-1|.|.
TGTGCCAGCAGCCCTACGGGGGGGGTAGGGACTGAAGCTTTCTTT
CASSPTGGVGTEAFF
>TRBV4-3|20|TRBJ1-1|TRBD1|few
TGCGCCAGCAGCCAAGCTTGGACAGGGGGCGCGGTTTATGTGAACACTGAAGCTTTCTTT
CASSQAWTGGAVYVNTEAFF
>TRBV6-5|14|TRBJ1-6|TRBD1|.
TGTGCCAGCAGTCTCGGGACAGGGAATTCACCCCTCCACTTT
CASSLGTGNSPLHF
>TRBV2|15|TRBJ2-2|TRBD2|.
TGTGCCAGCAGCCCCAACGGGGGGTACACCGGGGAGCTGTTTTTT
CASSPNGGYTGELFF
>TRBV7-9|17|TRBJ2-1|TRBD1|.
TGTGCCAGCAGCCCTAGTCCGGGACAGGGTATCTACAATGAGCAGTTCTTC
CASSPSPGQGIYNEQFF
>TRBV19|16|TRBJ2-1|TRBD2|few
TGTGCCAGTAGCAGATTAGCGGGTAGCTCCTACAATGAGCAGTTCTTC
CASSRLAGSSYNEQFF
>TRBV6-1|14|TRBJ1-3|.|many
TGTGCCAGCAGTGAGGGAGTGGGGGGAAACACCATATATTTT
CASSEGVGGNTIYF
>TRBV11-3|13|TRBJ2-5|.|.
TGTGCCAGCAGCTCCCAAACCGGGGAGACCCAGTACTTC
CASSSQTGETQYF
>TRBV20-1|11|TRBJ2-1|.|.
TGCAGTGCTCAGCGGGTCCATGAGCAGTTCTTC
CSAQRVHEQFF
>TRBV7-2|14|TRBJ2-7|.|.
TGTGCCAGCACCCCTGGGCGGGGACGCTACGAGCAGTACTTC
CASTPGRGRYEQYF
>TRBV19|15|TRBJ1-5|TRBD1|few
TGTGCCAGTAGTGACAGGGTTTACAGCAATCAGCCCCAGCATTTT
CASSDRVYSNQPQHF
>TRBV9|14|TRBJ1-6|.|.
TGTGCCAGCAGCGTACAGGACTATAATTCACCCCTCCACTTT
CASSVQDYNSPLHF
>TRBV27|18|TRBJ2-7|TRBD2|.
TGTGCCAGCAGTTTAGGGCCACCGAGCGGGGCCCTTGGAAGGGAGCAGTACTTC
CASSLGPPSGALGREQYF
>TRBV27|18|TRBJ2-6|TRBD1|few
TGTGCCAGCCGCCTTGGACAGGGAAGGGGGTCTGGGGCCAACGTCCTGACTTTC
CASRLGQGRGSGANVLTF
>TRBV6-6|16|TRBJ2-5|TRBD1|.
TGTGCCAGCAGTTACCCGCTGACAGGGGGGAGGGAGACCCAGTACTTC
CASSYPLTGGRETQYF
>TRBV11-3|14|TRBJ2-2|TRBD2|.
TGTGCCAGCAGCCCAGGGAGGGGCACCGGGGAGCTGTTTTTT
CASSPGRGTGELFF